This paragraph reports one T cell receptor (beta chain). Its antigen is unknown. This entry comes from a study of T cells expressing NK-cell markers. The overall study: CD3+CD56+NKG2C+, CD3+CD56+NKG2C- and CD3+CD56-NKG2C+ T cells, once sorted, supplied the TCR beta repertoires. Study-wide results and limits: The study found these clonotypes also leading the CD3+CD56-NKG2C+ fraction in a few donors.

The CDR3 consists of 16 residues. Per germline, CDR1 LGHDT and CDR2 YNNKEL (reference sequence). 5'RACE template switching built TCR beta cDNA with unique molecular identifiers. TCRdb reprocessed the 5' RACE reads and stores each CDR3 protein as one record, lacking DNA. The sample has 350,000 to 450,000 distinct CDR3 sequences. V and J are TRBV3-1 and TRBJ2-7; the TRBD1 assignment by TCRdb is unverifiable without DNA. This sequence was found in a man aged 18-70 years in good health. The sequencing input was blood T cells: a sorted CD56 or NKG2C T cell subset, CD4+ or CD8+ T cells, or bulk PBMC T cells (not recorded which). The CDR3 here is CASRGSSGQGWYEQYF.